The rows below give T cell receptor beta chains drawn from one sample of a study of blood T cell repertoires in COVID-19. TCRdb's table, derived via immunoSEQ multiplex PCR, lists solely in-frame clones and lacks some. The profile shows about 380,000 clones, more than 75% of them singletons. Sequenced sample: PBMCs or T cells enriched from blood (not recorded which). Source of these receptors: a woman aged 18-29 years who had recovered from COVID-19. CDR3s include the opening cysteine and the closing phenylalanine or tryptophan. A D gene is named only where the DNA matches it firmly. Where a row states a size, it is once, few, many or the class of an expanded clone; other rows omit it.

v_call: TRBV28; clone_size: NA; j_call: TRBJ1-2; d_call: NA; cdr3_nt: TGTGCCAGCAGTTTTAGCCTTAACTATGGCTACACCTTC; cdr3_aa: CASSFSLNYGYTF
v_call: TRBV10-3; clone_size: NA; j_call: TRBJ1-1; d_call: TRBD1; cdr3_nt: TGTGCCATCGCTGGGTCCTCTACAGGGGGGAATATGAACACTGAAGCTTTCTTT; cdr3_aa: CAIAGSSTGGNMNTEAFF
v_call: TRBV30; clone_size: NA; j_call: TRBJ2-1; d_call: TRBD2; cdr3_nt: TGTGCCTGGAGCAAAACTAGCGGGGGGGCCGGTGAGCAGTTCTTC; cdr3_aa: CAWSKTSGGAGEQFF
v_call: TRBV7-9; clone_size: NA; j_call: TRBJ2-3; d_call: TRBD2; cdr3_nt: TGTGCCAGCAGCCTTAGCGGGGGGCAGGATACGCAGTATTTT; cdr3_aa: CASSLSGGQDTQYF
v_call: TRBV5-6; clone_size: NA; j_call: TRBJ2-3; d_call: TRBD1; cdr3_nt: TGTGCCAGCAGCTTATCCGGGACAGTGTCGTTCACAGATACGCAGTATTTT; cdr3_aa: CASSLSGTVSFTDTQYF
v_call: TRBV28; clone_size: NA; j_call: TRBJ2-3; d_call: NA; cdr3_nt: TGTGCCAGCTTTGGACAGACTACAGATACGCAGTATTTT; cdr3_aa: CASFGQTTDTQYF
v_call: TRBV6-5; clone_size: NA; j_call: TRBJ2-1; d_call: NA; cdr3_nt: TGTGCCAGCACATCGTCCATTCAGTCCTACAATGAGCAGTTCTTC; cdr3_aa: CASTSSIQSYNEQFF
v_call: TRBV3-1/TRBV3-2; clone_size: NA; j_call: TRBJ1-2; d_call: TRBD1; cdr3_nt: TGTGCCAGCAGCCAAGAATGGACAGGGGGCGTAGAAGGCTACACCTTC; cdr3_aa: CASSQEWTGGVEGYTF
v_call: TRBV6-5; clone_size: NA; j_call: TRBJ2-1; d_call: NA; cdr3_nt: TGTGCCAGCACGGGAGGGGGCAGGGAACATGAGCAGTTCTTC; cdr3_aa: CASTGGGREHEQFF
v_call: TRBV19; clone_size: NA; j_call: TRBJ1-6; d_call: NA; cdr3_nt: TGTGCCAGTAGTATTTGGTGGCGGGACGGTCATAATTCACCCCTCCACTTT; cdr3_aa: CASSIWWRDGHNSPLHF
v_call: TRBV4-3; clone_size: NA; j_call: TRBJ1-6; d_call: TRBD1; cdr3_nt: TGCGCCAGCAGCCAAGTCGGGGACAGCTTTTACTATAATTCACCCCTCCACTTT; cdr3_aa: CASSQVGDSFYYNSPLHF
v_call: TRBV30; clone_size: NA; j_call: TRBJ1-1; d_call: NA; cdr3_nt: TGTGCCCGGGCAGGACAGTTGGGCAACACTGAAGCTTTCTTT; cdr3_aa: CARAGQLGNTEAFF
v_call: TRBV9; clone_size: NA; j_call: TRBJ1-3; d_call: NA; cdr3_nt: TGTGCCAGCAGCGTACAGGACAGCCCCGGAGGAAACACCATATATTTT; cdr3_aa: CASSVQDSPGGNTIYF
v_call: TRBV2; clone_size: NA; j_call: TRBJ1-5; d_call: NA; cdr3_nt: TGTGCCAGCAGTGCCTTCGCCGGGACTAAGGGGCCCCAGCATTTT; cdr3_aa: CASSAFAGTKGPQHF
v_call: TRBV10-3; clone_size: NA; j_call: TRBJ2-7; d_call: TRBD2; cdr3_nt: TGTGCCATCAGTTACGGGGGGTCCTACGAGCAGTACTTC; cdr3_aa: CAISYGGSYEQYF
v_call: TRBV5-6; clone_size: NA; j_call: TRBJ1-2; d_call: NA; cdr3_nt: TGTGCCAGCAGCCCGGACAATGATAACTATGGCTACACCTTC; cdr3_aa: CASSPDNDNYGYTF
v_call: TRBV28; clone_size: NA; j_call: TRBJ2-3; d_call: NA; cdr3_nt: TGTGCCAGCAGCCAAGGACAGCTAAGCACAGATACGCAGTATTTT; cdr3_aa: CASSQGQLSTDTQYF
v_call: TRBV6-5; clone_size: NA; j_call: TRBJ2-7; d_call: NA; cdr3_nt: TGTGCCAGCAGTCCTCGGGGTAGCGGAACCTACGAGCAGTACTTC; cdr3_aa: CASSPRGSGTYEQYF
v_call: TRBV6-5; clone_size: once; j_call: TRBJ1-5; d_call: TRBD1; cdr3_nt: TGTGCCAGCAGTTACCAAACAGGGGTTCAGCCCCAGCATTTT; cdr3_aa: CASSYQTGVQPQHF
v_call: TRBV7-3; clone_size: NA; j_call: TRBJ2-2; d_call: TRBD2; cdr3_nt: TGTGCCAGCAGCTCAAGCCCCCGACTAGCGGGGGGCCCCGAGACCGGGGAGCTGTTTTTT; cdr3_aa: CASSSSPRLAGGPETGELFF
v_call: TRBV6-5; clone_size: NA; j_call: TRBJ1-2; d_call: TRBD1; cdr3_nt: TGTGCCAGCAGGAGCAGGGGGAAAGGGTATGGCTACACCTTC; cdr3_aa: CASRSRGKGYGYTF
v_call: TRBV6-5; clone_size: NA; j_call: TRBJ2-7; d_call: TRBD1; cdr3_nt: TGTGCCAGCAGTTACGAAGGGACAGGGGCCTACGAGCAGTACTTC; cdr3_aa: CASSYEGTGAYEQYF
v_call: TRBV7-6; clone_size: NA; j_call: TRBJ2-1; d_call: NA; cdr3_nt: TGTGCCAGCAGTCAGGGGGGCTACAATGAGCAGTTCTTC; cdr3_aa: CASSQGGYNEQFF
v_call: TRBV7-9; clone_size: NA; j_call: TRBJ1-1; d_call: TRBD1; cdr3_nt: TGTGCCAGCAGCTCTCTCACAGGGGGAGGGAACACTGAAGCTTTCTTT; cdr3_aa: CASSSLTGGGNTEAFF
v_call: TRBV29-1; clone_size: NA; j_call: TRBJ1-2; d_call: NA; cdr3_nt: TGCAGCGTTGAAGCGGCGGGACCTAGGTTCGGCTACACCTTC; cdr3_aa: CSVEAAGPRFGYTF
v_call: TRBV7-3; clone_size: NA; j_call: TRBJ2-7; d_call: NA; cdr3_nt: TGTGCCAGCAGCTTAGTCGCAGGATTTCATTACGAGCAGTACTTC; cdr3_aa: CASSLVAGFHYEQYF
v_call: TRBV12-3/TRBV12-4; clone_size: NA; j_call: TRBJ2-2; d_call: NA; cdr3_nt: TGTGCCAGCACCCTTTCGGTTGGGGAGCTGTTTTTT; cdr3_aa: CASTLSVGELFF
v_call: TRBV4-1; clone_size: NA; j_call: TRBJ1-6; d_call: TRBD1; cdr3_nt: TGCGCCAGCAGCCAGGACAGGGTTTCACCCCTCCACTTT; cdr3_aa: CASSQDRVSPLHF
v_call: TRBV7-2; clone_size: NA; j_call: TRBJ1-4; d_call: TRBD1; cdr3_nt: TGTGCCAGCAGCCGCCATCAGGGGGCTTTTAATGAAAAACTGTTTTTT; cdr3_aa: CASSRHQGAFNEKLFF
v_call: TRBV13; clone_size: NA; j_call: TRBJ1-4; d_call: NA; cdr3_nt: TGTGCCAGCAGCCTTTCCTCCGGGGGGAATGAAAAACTGTTTTTT; cdr3_aa: CASSLSSGGNEKLFF
v_call: TRBV10-3; clone_size: NA; j_call: TRBJ2-7; d_call: TRBD1; cdr3_nt: TGTGCCATGTCCCGGGACAGGCGGCTGGCGGCCTACGAGCAGTACTTC; cdr3_aa: CAMSRDRRLAAYEQYF
v_call: TRBV27; clone_size: NA; j_call: TRBJ2-7; d_call: TRBD1; cdr3_nt: TGTGCCAGCAGTTTAGCCGGGACAGCAACCTACGAGCAGTACTTC; cdr3_aa: CASSLAGTATYEQYF
v_call: TRBV6-4; clone_size: NA; j_call: TRBJ2-1; d_call: NA; cdr3_nt: TGTGCCAGCAGTGAGCAGGCCTATGACAATGAGCAGTTCTTC; cdr3_aa: CASSEQAYDNEQFF
v_call: TRBV7-9; clone_size: NA; j_call: TRBJ2-2; d_call: TRBD1; cdr3_nt: TGTGCCAGCAGCTCCTACGGGACAGAGGGTAACACCGGGGAGCTGTTTTTT; cdr3_aa: CASSSYGTEGNTGELFF
v_call: TRBV3-1/TRBV3-2; clone_size: NA; j_call: TRBJ2-3; d_call: NA; cdr3_nt: TGTGCCAGCAGCCAAGTGTTCGGCGGGGGCCGCGCTGGCACAGATACGCAGTATTTT; cdr3_aa: CASSQVFGGGRAGTDTQYF
v_call: TRBV28; clone_size: NA; j_call: TRBJ1-2; d_call: NA; cdr3_nt: TGTGCCAGCAGTCCTACGATGGTCCTCGGCTACACCTTC; cdr3_aa: CASSPTMVLGYTF
v_call: TRBV11-3; clone_size: NA; j_call: TRBJ2-1; d_call: TRBD1; cdr3_nt: TGTGCCAGCAGCACGGGACAGACCTACAATGAGCAGTTCTTC; cdr3_aa: CASSTGQTYNEQFF
v_call: TRBV9; clone_size: once; j_call: TRBJ1-1; d_call: NA; cdr3_nt: TGTGCCAGCAGCGAGTCTCTGGGAGGCAAGGGAGCTGAAGCTTTCTTT; cdr3_aa: CASSESLGGKGAEAFF
v_call: TRBV4-2; clone_size: NA; j_call: TRBJ2-4; d_call: NA; cdr3_nt: TGTGCCAGCAGCCAAGTCAGAGCGGACTACCAGTACTTC; cdr3_aa: CASSQVRADYQYF
v_call: TRBV4-1; clone_size: NA; j_call: TRBJ1-6; d_call: NA; cdr3_nt: TGCGCCAGCAGCGCAGGCGGGGGGGGTGGCAATTCACCCCTCCACTTT; cdr3_aa: CASSAGGGGGNSPLHF
v_call: TRBV7-9; clone_size: NA; j_call: TRBJ2-2; d_call: TRBD1; cdr3_nt: TGTGCCAGCAGGCCCGGGACAGGGGCCACCGGGGAGCTGTTTTTT; cdr3_aa: CASRPGTGATGELFF
v_call: TRBV5-1; clone_size: NA; j_call: TRBJ1-4; d_call: NA; cdr3_nt: TGCGCCAGCAGCTTGTGGCAGGGGTCGAACGAAAAACTGTTTTTT; cdr3_aa: CASSLWQGSNEKLFF
v_call: TRBV4-3; clone_size: NA; j_call: TRBJ1-2; d_call: NA; cdr3_nt: TGCGCCAGCAGCCAAGATCGCACGGAGGGGTATGGCTACACCTTC; cdr3_aa: CASSQDRTEGYGYTF
v_call: TRBV13; clone_size: NA; j_call: TRBJ2-7; d_call: TRBD1; cdr3_nt: TGTGCCAGCAGTTCGGGCGACAGGGTCTACGAGCAGTACTTC; cdr3_aa: CASSSGDRVYEQYF
v_call: TRBV10-3; clone_size: once; j_call: TRBJ1-4; d_call: NA; cdr3_nt: TGTGCCATCAGGGGGGACACCGTCAGAGAAAAACTGTTTTTT; cdr3_aa: CAIRGDTVREKLFF
v_call: TRBV9; clone_size: NA; j_call: TRBJ2-7; d_call: TRBD1; cdr3_nt: TGTGCCCGCAGCGACGGACAGGGGGGGGCTTACGAGCAGTACTTC; cdr3_aa: CARSDGQGGAYEQYF
v_call: TRBV4-3; clone_size: NA; j_call: TRBJ2-7; d_call: NA; cdr3_nt: TGCGCCAGCAGCCAAGATTTCCTTGGGACATTTACCTACGAGCAGTACTTC; cdr3_aa: CASSQDFLGTFTYEQYF
v_call: TRBV6-1; clone_size: NA; j_call: TRBJ2-7; d_call: TRBD2; cdr3_nt: TGTGCCAGCAGTGAATGGTGGGGGGGGGATTACGAGCAGTACTTC; cdr3_aa: CASSEWWGGDYEQYF
v_call: TRBV6-5; clone_size: NA; j_call: TRBJ1-2; d_call: TRBD1; cdr3_nt: TGTGCCAGCAGCGTTCACGACAGGGATCCAAGAACCTTC; cdr3_aa: CASSVHDRDPRTF
v_call: TRBV6-5; clone_size: NA; j_call: TRBJ2-7; d_call: TRBD1; cdr3_nt: TGTGCCAGCAGTTTCGGGACAGGGGACTACGAGCAGTACTTC; cdr3_aa: CASSFGTGDYEQYF
v_call: TRBV19; clone_size: NA; j_call: TRBJ1-2; d_call: NA; cdr3_nt: TGTGCCAGTAGTATCCAGGGCGGGGAGTCCAACTATGGCTACACCTTC; cdr3_aa: CASSIQGGESNYGYTF
v_call: TRBV11-2; clone_size: NA; j_call: TRBJ2-3; d_call: TRBD2; cdr3_nt: TGTGCCAGCAGCTCGGGACTAGCGGGGGGCCAAGATACGCAGTATTTT; cdr3_aa: CASSSGLAGGQDTQYF
v_call: TRBV6-5; clone_size: NA; j_call: TRBJ1-2; d_call: NA; cdr3_nt: TGTGCCAGCACCCCGTATCTAGACACCTTC; cdr3_aa: CASTPYLDTF
v_call: TRBV7-9; clone_size: NA; j_call: TRBJ1-5; d_call: TRBD1; cdr3_nt: TGTGCCAGCAGCCTGGGGAGGGACAGGGGCAGCAATCAGCCCCAGCATTTT; cdr3_aa: CASSLGRDRGSNQPQHF
v_call: TRBV7-6; clone_size: NA; j_call: TRBJ1-1; d_call: NA; cdr3_nt: TGTGCCAGCAGCTTGGGGGGTGGGGCTGAAGCTTTCTTT; cdr3_aa: CASSLGGGAEAFF
v_call: TRBV7-2; clone_size: few; j_call: TRBJ2-5; d_call: TRBD2; cdr3_nt: TGTGCCAGCAGCTTCCAGCGGGGGAAAGAGACCCAGTACTTC; cdr3_aa: CASSFQRGKETQYF
v_call: TRBV5-1; clone_size: NA; j_call: TRBJ1-2; d_call: NA; cdr3_nt: TGCGCCAGCAGCTTGAAGGACACCATTAACTATGGCTACACCTTC; cdr3_aa: CASSLKDTINYGYTF
v_call: TRBV11-2; clone_size: NA; j_call: TRBJ1-2; d_call: TRBD1; cdr3_nt: TGTGCCAGCAGCTTGGACAGGGGATCTGGCTACACCTTC; cdr3_aa: CASSLDRGSGYTF